These T cell receptor beta chains were read from a single sample in a study of T cell responses to AZD1222 COVID-19 vaccine. TCRdb keeps only in-frame clones here, not all; method: immunoSEQ multiplex PCR. The data show 150,000 to 200,000 clones, with about 93% seen just once and approximately 0.69% held by the top ten. Here the sequenced sample was peripheral blood, taken on day 0 of AZD1222 vaccination. Receptors were obtained from an adult in good health. CDR3s include the opening cysteine and the closing phenylalanine or tryptophan. D genes are given only for firm matches. Some rows mark clone size as missing; the rest say once, few, many or name a class of expanded clone.

D: -
size: -
V: TRBV29-1
J: TRBJ1-2
DNA: TGCAGCGTTGACGGAAATTCGGTTGGCTACACCTTC
CDR3: CSVDGNSVGYTF

D: -
size: -
V: TRBV4-1
J: TRBJ1-5
DNA: TGCGCCAGCAGGCCCGAAGCGGGCGACCATAGCAATCAGCCCCAGCATTTT
CDR3: CASRPEAGDHSNQPQHF

D: TRBD1
size: -
V: TRBV3-1/TRBV3-2
J: TRBJ1-3
DNA: TGTGCCAGCAGCCCAGGGACAGGCGGTGGAAACACCATATATTTT
CDR3: CASSPGTGGGNTIYF

D: -
size: once
V: TRBV6-5
J: TRBJ1-1
DNA: TGTGCCAGCCGCTGGGGAGGTGGGAACACTGAAGCTTTCTTT
CDR3: CASRWGGGNTEAFF

D: TRBD1
size: -
V: TRBV18
J: TRBJ2-7
DNA: TGTGCCAGCTCCCCCAACGCCCCACTACAGGGGGGCGAGCAGTACTTC
CDR3: CASSPNAPLQGGEQYF

D: -
size: -
V: TRBV4-2
J: TRBJ1-2
DNA: TGTGCCAGCAGCCAAGAGAGGCTGGGGGGCTATGGCTACACCTTC
CDR3: CASSQERLGGYGYTF

D: -
size: -
V: TRBV4-2
J: TRBJ1-1
DNA: TGTGCCAGCAGCCAAGCATCAGGGATTCGAGACACTGAAGCTTTCTTT
CDR3: CASSQASGIRDTEAFF

D: -
size: -
V: TRBV24-1
J: TRBJ2-1
DNA: TGTGCCACCAGTGATTCCCTAGGGTCGAACTACAATGAGCAGTTCTTC
CDR3: CATSDSLGSNYNEQFF

D: -
size: -
V: TRBV3-1/TRBV3-2
J: TRBJ1-1
DNA: TGTGCCAGCAGCCATCGGCAGAAAGCTTTCTTT
CDR3: CASSHRQKAFF

D: -
size: -
V: TRBV27
J: TRBJ1-6
DNA: TGTGCCAGCAGTTTTGAAGCCGATTCACCCCTCCACTTT
CDR3: CASSFEADSPLHF